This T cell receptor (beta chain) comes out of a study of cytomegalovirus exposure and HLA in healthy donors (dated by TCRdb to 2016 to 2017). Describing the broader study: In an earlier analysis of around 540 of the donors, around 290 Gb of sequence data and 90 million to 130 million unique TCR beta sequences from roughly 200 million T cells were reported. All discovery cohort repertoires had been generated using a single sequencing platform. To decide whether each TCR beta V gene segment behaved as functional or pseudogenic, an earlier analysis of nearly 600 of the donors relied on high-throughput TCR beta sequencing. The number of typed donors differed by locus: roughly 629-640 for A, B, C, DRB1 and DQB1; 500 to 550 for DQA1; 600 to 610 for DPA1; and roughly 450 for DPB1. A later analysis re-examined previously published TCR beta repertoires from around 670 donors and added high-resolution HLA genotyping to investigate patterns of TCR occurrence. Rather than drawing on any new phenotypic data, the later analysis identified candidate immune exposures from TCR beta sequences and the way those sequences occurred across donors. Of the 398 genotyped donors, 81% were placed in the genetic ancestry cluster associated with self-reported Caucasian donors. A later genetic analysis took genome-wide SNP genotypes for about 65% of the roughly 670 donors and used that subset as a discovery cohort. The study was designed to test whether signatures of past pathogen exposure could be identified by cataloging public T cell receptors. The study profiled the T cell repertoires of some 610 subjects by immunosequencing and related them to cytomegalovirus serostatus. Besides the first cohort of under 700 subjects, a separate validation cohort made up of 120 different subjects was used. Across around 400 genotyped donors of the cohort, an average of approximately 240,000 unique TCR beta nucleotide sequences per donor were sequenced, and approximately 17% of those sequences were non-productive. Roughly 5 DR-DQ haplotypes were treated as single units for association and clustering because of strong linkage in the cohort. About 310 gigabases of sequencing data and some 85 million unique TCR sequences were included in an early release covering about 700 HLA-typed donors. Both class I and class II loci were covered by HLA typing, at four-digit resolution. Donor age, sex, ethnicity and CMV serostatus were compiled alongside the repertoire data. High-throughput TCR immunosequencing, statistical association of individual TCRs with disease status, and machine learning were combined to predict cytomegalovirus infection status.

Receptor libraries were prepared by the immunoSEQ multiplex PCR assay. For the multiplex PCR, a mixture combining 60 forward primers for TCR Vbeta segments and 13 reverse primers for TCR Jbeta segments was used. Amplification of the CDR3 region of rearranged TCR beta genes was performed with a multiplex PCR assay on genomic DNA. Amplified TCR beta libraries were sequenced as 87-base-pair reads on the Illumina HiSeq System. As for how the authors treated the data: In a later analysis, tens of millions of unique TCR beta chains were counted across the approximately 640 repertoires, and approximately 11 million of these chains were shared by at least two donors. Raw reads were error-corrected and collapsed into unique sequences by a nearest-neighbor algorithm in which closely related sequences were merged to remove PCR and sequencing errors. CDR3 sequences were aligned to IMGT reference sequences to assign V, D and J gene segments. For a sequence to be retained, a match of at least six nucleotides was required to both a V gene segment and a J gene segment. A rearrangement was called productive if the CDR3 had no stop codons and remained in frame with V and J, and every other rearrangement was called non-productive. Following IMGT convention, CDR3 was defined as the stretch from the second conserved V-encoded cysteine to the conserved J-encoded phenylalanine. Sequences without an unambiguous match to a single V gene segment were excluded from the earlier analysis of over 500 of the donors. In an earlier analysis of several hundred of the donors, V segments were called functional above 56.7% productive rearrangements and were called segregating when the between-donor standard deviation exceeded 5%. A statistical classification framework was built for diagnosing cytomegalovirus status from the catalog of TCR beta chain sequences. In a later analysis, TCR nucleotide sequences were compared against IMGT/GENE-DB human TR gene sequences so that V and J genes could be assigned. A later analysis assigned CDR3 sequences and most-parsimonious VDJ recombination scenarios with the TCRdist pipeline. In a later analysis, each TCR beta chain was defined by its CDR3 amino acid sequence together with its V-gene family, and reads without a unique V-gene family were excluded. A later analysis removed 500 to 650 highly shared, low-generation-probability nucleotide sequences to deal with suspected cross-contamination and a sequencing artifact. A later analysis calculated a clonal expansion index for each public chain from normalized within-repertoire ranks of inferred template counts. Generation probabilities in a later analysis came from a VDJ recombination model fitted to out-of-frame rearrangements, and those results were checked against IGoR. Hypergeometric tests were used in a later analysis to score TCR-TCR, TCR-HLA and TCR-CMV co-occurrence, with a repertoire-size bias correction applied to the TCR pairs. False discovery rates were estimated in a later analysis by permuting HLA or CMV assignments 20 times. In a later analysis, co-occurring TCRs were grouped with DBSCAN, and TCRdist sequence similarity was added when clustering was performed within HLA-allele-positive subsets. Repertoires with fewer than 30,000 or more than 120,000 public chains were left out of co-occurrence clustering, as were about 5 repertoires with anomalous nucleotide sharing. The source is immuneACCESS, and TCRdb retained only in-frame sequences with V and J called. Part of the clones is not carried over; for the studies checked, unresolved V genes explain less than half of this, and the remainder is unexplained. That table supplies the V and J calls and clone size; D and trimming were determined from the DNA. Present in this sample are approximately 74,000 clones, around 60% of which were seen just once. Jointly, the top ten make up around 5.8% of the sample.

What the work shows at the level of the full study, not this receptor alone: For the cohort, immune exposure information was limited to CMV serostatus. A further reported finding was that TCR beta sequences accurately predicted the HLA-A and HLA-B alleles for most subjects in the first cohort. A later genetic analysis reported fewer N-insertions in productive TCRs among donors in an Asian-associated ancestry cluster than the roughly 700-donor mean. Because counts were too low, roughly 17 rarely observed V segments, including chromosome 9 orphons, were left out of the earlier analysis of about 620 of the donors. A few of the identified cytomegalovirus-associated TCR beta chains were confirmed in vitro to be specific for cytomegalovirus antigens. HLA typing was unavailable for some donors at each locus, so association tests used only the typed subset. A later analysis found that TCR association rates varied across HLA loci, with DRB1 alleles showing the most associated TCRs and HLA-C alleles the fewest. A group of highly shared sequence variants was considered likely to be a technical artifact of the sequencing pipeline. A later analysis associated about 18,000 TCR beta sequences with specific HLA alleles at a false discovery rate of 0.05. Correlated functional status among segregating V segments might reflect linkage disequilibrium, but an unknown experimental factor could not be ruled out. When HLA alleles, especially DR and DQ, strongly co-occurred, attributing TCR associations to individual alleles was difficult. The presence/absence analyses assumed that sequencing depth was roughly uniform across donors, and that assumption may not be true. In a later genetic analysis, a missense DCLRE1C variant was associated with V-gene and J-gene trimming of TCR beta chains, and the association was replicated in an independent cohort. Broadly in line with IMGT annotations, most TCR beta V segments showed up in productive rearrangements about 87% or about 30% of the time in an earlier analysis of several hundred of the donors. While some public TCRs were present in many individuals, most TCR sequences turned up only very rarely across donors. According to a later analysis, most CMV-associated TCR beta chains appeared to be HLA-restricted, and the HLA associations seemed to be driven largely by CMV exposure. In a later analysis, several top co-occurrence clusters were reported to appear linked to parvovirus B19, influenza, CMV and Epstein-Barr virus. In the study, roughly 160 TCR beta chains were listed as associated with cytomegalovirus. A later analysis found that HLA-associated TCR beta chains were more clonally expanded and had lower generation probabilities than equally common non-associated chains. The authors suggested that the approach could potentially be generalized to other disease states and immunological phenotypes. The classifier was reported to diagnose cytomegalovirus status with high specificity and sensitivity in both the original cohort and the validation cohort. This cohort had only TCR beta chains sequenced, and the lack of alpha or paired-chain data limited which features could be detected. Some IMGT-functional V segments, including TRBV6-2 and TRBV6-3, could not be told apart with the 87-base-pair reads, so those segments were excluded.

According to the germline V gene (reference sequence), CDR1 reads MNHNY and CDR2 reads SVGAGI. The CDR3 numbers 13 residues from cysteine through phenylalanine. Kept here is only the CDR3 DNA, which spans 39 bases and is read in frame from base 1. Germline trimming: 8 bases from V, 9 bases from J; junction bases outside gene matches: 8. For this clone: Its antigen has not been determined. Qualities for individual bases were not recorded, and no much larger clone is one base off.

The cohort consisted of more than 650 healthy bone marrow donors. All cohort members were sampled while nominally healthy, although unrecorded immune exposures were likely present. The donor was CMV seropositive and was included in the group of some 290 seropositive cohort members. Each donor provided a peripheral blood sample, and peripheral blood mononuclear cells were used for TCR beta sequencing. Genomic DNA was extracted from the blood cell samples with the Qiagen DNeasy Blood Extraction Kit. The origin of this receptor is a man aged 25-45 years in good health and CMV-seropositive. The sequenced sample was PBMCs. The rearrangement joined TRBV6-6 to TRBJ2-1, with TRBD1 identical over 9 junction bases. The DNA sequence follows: TGTGCCAGCGTCCGGGACAGGGTTTTTGAGCAGTTCTTC. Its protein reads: CASVRDRVFEQFF.